This is a list of T cell receptor beta chains from one sample in a study of T cells in pancreatic ductal adenocarcinoma. Sequencing used immunoSEQ multiplex PCR; TCRdb keeps in-frame clones, though not all of them. The sample holds around 94,000 clones, around 96% seen once. Sequenced: PBMCs. These receptors were obtained from a human donor with pancreatic ductal adenocarcinoma. CDR3s include the opening cysteine and the closing phenylalanine or tryptophan. The D gene is left open where the match is weak. Clone size is given for some rows only: seen once, a few or many times, or a class if the clone is expanded.

D gene,V gene,J gene,clone size,CDR3 DNA,CDR3 protein
TRBD2,TRBV9,TRBJ2-7,NA,TGTGCCAGCAGCGTAGTAGCGGGAGGTGAGCAGTACTTC,CASSVVAGGEQYF
NA,TRBV30,TRBJ2-1,NA,TGTGCCTGGAGTAGGGGGACGAGCTCCTACAATGAGCAGTTCTTC,CAWSRGTSSYNEQFF
NA,TRBV7-3,TRBJ2-7,NA,TGTGCCAGCAGCTTAACCGCGGTGAGTATGTACGAGCAGTACTTC,CASSLTAVSMYEQYF
TRBD1,TRBV6-5,TRBJ1-2,NA,TGTGCCAGCAGTTACACAGGGGGTGGCTACACCTTC,CASSYTGGGYTF
NA,TRBV5-1,TRBJ2-3,NA,TGCGCCAGCAGCTTGCGGTCGGACTCTAGCACAGATACGCAGTATTTT,CASSLRSDSSTDTQYF
TRBD2,TRBV7-3,TRBJ2-7,NA,TGTGCCAGCAGCTCTCCGGGACTAGCGGGACCCTACGAGCAGTACTTC,CASSSPGLAGPYEQYF
NA,TRBV11-2,TRBJ2-7,NA,TGTGCCAGCAGCTTAGTGCAGGGATCCTACGAGCAGTACTTC,CASSLVQGSYEQYF
NA,TRBV21-1,TRBJ1-1,once,TGTGCCAGCACCCTAAACCGGAGTGAAGCTTTCTTT,CASTLNRSEAFF
NA,TRBV27,TRBJ2-3,NA,TGTGCCAGCAGTTGGGGCCATAGCACAGATACGCAGTATTTT,CASSWGHSTDTQYF
NA,TRBV6-6,TRBJ1-1,NA,TGTGCCAGCCAGAACACTGAAGCTTTCTTT,CASQNTEAFF
NA,TRBV19,TRBJ2-7,NA,TGTGCCAGTAGTAAAGGAGGGACCACCTTCCAAACCACCTACGAGCAGTACTTC,CASSKGGTTFQTTYEQYF
TRBD1,TRBV18,TRBJ2-7,NA,TGTGCCAGCTCGCGAGGGTCCGGGACAGGGAGATACGAGCAGTACTTC,CASSRGSGTGRYEQYF
NA,TRBV2,TRBJ1-5,NA,TGTGCCAGCAGCCTAGGGGATCAGCCCCAGCATTTT,CASSLGDQPQHF
NA,TRBV9,TRBJ2-7,NA,TGTGCCAGCGGTCGTTCTAGCGTCGGCGAGCAGTACTTC,CASGRSSVGEQYF
NA,TRBV6-5,TRBJ1-5,NA,TGTGCCAGCAGTTACTCGAGCGGGATCAATCAGCCCCAGCATTTT,CASSYSSGINQPQHF
TRBD2,TRBV18,TRBJ2-7,once,TGTGCCAGCTCACCAACAACCGGGACTAGCGGGAGTGAGCAGTACTTC,CASSPTTGTSGSEQYF
NA,TRBV18,TRBJ2-5,NA,TGTGCCAGCTCACCCAACTCCCAAGAGACCCAGTACTTC,CASSPNSQETQYF
NA,TRBV7-9,TRBJ2-7,NA,TGTGCCAGCAGCTTACAGCAGGGCTCCTACGAGCAGTACTTC,CASSLQQGSYEQYF
NA,TRBV29-1,TRBJ2-3,once,TGCAGCGTTGAAGCCCCCTTCGACAGACCCACAGATACGCAGTATTTT,CSVEAPFDRPTDTQYF
TRBD1,TRBV7-9,TRBJ1-4,once,TGTGCCAGCAGCTTAGAGAGTATGGGACAGCCTAGGGAAAAACTGTTTTTT,CASSLESMGQPREKLFF
TRBD1,TRBV11-1,TRBJ2-7,NA,TGTGCCAGCAGCCGACAGGGGGCAATGTACGAGCAGTACTTC,CASSRQGAMYEQYF
NA,TRBV23-1,TRBJ2-7,NA,TGCGCCAGGCGACAGACACCCCAACCATACTACGAGCAGTACTTC,CARRQTPQPYYEQYF
TRBD2,TRBV11-3,TRBJ2-3,NA,TGTGCCAGCAGCTCGGGACTAGCGGGAGGGCCGACAGATACGCAGTATTTT,CASSSGLAGGPTDTQYF
TRBD2,TRBV6-1,TRBJ2-2,NA,TGTGCCAGCAGACTAGCGGGGCACACCGGGGAGCTGTTTTTT,CASRLAGHTGELFF
TRBD1,TRBV30,TRBJ1-2,NA,TGTGCCTGGAGTTCGACAGGGATTGGTGGCTACACCTTC,CAWSSTGIGGYTF
TRBD1,TRBV27,TRBJ2-3,NA,TGTGCCAGCATAAACAGGGGAACAGATACGCAGTATTTT,CASINRGTDTQYF
NA,TRBV29-1,TRBJ1-2,NA,TGCAGCGTACATAAGGGGGTTAGTGGCTATGGCTACACCTTC,CSVHKGVSGYGYTF
NA,TRBV21-1,TRBJ2-7,NA,TGTGCCAGCAGCAAAGTTAGCGGGAGGGCCTACGAGCAGTACTTC,CASSKVSGRAYEQYF
TRBD2,TRBV11-2,TRBJ2-7,NA,TGTGCCAGCAGCCAAGACCCGGGAGGTACCTACGAGCAGTACTTC,CASSQDPGGTYEQYF
NA,TRBV28,TRBJ1-1,NA,TGTGCCAGCAGTTTAGGGGGAGGGTCGGTGGAAGCTTTCTTT,CASSLGGGSVEAFF
TRBD1,TRBV29-1,TRBJ2-1,NA,TGCAGCGTTTGCCCGACAGGGGTGGGCAATGAGCAGTTCTTC,CSVCPTGVGNEQFF
NA,TRBV29-1,TRBJ2-1,once,TGCAGCGTTGAAGGGGGGGGGCCCAATGAGCAGTTCTTC,CSVEGGGPNEQFF
NA,TRBV27,TRBJ2-1,NA,TGTGCCAGCAGTTTCTTCACCCAGTACAATGAGCAGTTCTTC,CASSFFTQYNEQFF
TRBD2,TRBV6-5,TRBJ2-7,NA,TGTGCCAGCAGTTACTCAGCGGGGGCCGCCTACGAGCAGTACTTC,CASSYSAGAAYEQYF
NA,TRBV10-3,TRBJ2-7,NA,TGTGCCATCAGTGAGTCGTCGTCGGAGAACGAGCAGTACTTC,CAISESSSENEQYF
NA,TRBV5-4,TRBJ2-7,NA,TGTGCCAGCAGCCTCATAGCTCAGGGCGAGCAGTACTTC,CASSLIAQGEQYF
NA,TRBV19,TRBJ1-1,NA,TGTGCCAGTAACTCCATTCGGAACACTGAAGCTTTCTTT,CASNSIRNTEAFF
TRBD2,TRBV6-1,TRBJ2-7,NA,TGTGCCAGCGGGCGCGGGGGGACCTACGAGCAGTACTTC,CASGRGGTYEQYF
NA,TRBV29-1,TRBJ1-3,NA,TGCAAGGGGTCCGACTCTGGAAACACCATATATTTT,CKGSDSGNTIYF
NA,TRBV7-8,TRBJ1-1,NA,TGTGCCAGCAGCTTGGAGGTGAACACTGAAGCTTTCTTT,CASSLEVNTEAFF
TRBD2,TRBV6-1,TRBJ2-1,NA,TGTGCCAGCGGGTCTAGCGGCAGCTCCTACAATGAGCAGTTCTTC,CASGSSGSSYNEQFF
NA,TRBV5-1,TRBJ2-1,NA,TGCGCCAGCAGCCCCTTAAGTCGGGTGGGGCTTACAGCCTACAATGAGCAGTTCTTC,CASSPLSRVGLTAYNEQFF
TRBD2,TRBV7-6,TRBJ2-1,NA,TGTGCCAGCAGCTCCTCTCGATGGGCGGGAGTTAGGGATGAGCAGTTCTTC,CASSSSRWAGVRDEQFF
NA,TRBV20-1,TRBJ1-4,NA,TGCAGTGCTCCCAGAAATGAAAAACTGTTTTTT,CSAPRNEKLFF
NA,TRBV28,TRBJ2-6,NA,TGTGCCAGCAGTTTGGGGGGATCTGGGGCCAACGTCCTGACTTTC,CASSLGGSGANVLTF
NA,TRBV4-1,TRBJ2-6,NA,TGCGCCAGCAGCCAAGGGACAGACTCTGGGGCCAACGTCCTGACTTTC,CASSQGTDSGANVLTF
NA,TRBV30,TRBJ2-7,NA,TGTGCCTGGAAAAAAACGGGACAAGGACGGTACGAGCAGTACTTC,CAWKKTGQGRYEQYF
NA,TRBV7-8,TRBJ2-3,NA,TGTGCCAGCAGCTTAAGATCGGGAGCTGGCACAGATACGCAGTATTTT,CASSLRSGAGTDTQYF
TRBD1,TRBV19,TRBJ2-5,NA,TGTGCCAGTAGTGCCTCGACAGGGGCCTACCTCCAAGAGACCCAGTACTTC,CASSASTGAYLQETQYF
NA,TRBV10-1,TRBJ1-2,NA,TGCGCCAGCAGTGACTCTACGGGGTATGGCTACACCTTC,CASSDSTGYGYTF
TRBD1,TRBV18,TRBJ2-5,NA,TGTGCCAGCTCACCACCGCAGGGGGTCGGGGAGACCCAGTACTTC,CASSPPQGVGETQYF
TRBD2,TRBV7-2,TRBJ2-3,NA,TGTGCCAGCCATGACTGGACTAGCTTGACAGATACGCAGTATTTT,CASHDWTSLTDTQYF
TRBD2,TRBV2,TRBJ2-2,once,TGTGCCAGCATAGCGAGGACTAGCGTGTTCGGGGAGCTGTTTTTT,CASIARTSVFGELFF
TRBD1,TRBV6-6,TRBJ2-7,once,TGTGCCAGCAGCCGACAGGGGACCTACGAGCAGTACTTC,CASSRQGTYEQYF
TRBD1,TRBV6-6,TRBJ2-7,NA,TGTGCCAGCCTAATGGGACAGGGGGCCTACGAGCAGTACTTC,CASLMGQGAYEQYF
NA,TRBV19,TRBJ2-7,NA,TGTGCCAGTAGTATAGGAGGGACACGGCGAGAGCAGTACTTC,CASSIGGTRREQYF
NA,TRBV6-5,TRBJ1-2,NA,TGTGCCAGCAGTAGCTTGGGAGGGAACTATGGCTACACCTTC,CASSSLGGNYGYTF
TRBD2,TRBV28,TRBJ2-7,NA,TGTGCCAGCAGTTTAAGCGGGGCGGAAAGATACGAGCAGTACTTC,CASSLSGAERYEQYF
NA,TRBV2,TRBJ2-1,NA,TGTGCCAGCAGCGTCGGGAGCTCCTACAATGAGCAGTTCTTC,CASSVGSSYNEQFF
TRBD2,TRBV5-5,TRBJ2-7,NA,TGTGCCAGCAGCTTATTGTCTAGCGGGAGCTACGAGCAGTACTTC,CASSLLSSGSYEQYF